The 5 T cell receptor beta chains below come from one sample, sequenced in a study of vaccination and CD4 T cells after COVID-19. Treatment indicated: approximately 9-day PBMC culture with coronavirus spike peptide pools or control peptides (ViraFEST assay). Researchers used the Oncomine TCR Beta short-read assay to sequence DNA from cultured CD4+ T cells. TCRdb processed the PCR reads anew with MiXCR; each CDR3 protein has one entry. The sample has roughly 4,900 distinct CDR3 sequences, under 35% seen once. No antigen is known for these receptors. Sequencing used CD4+ T cells from blood, cultured in vitro. Source of these receptors: a human donor who had recovered from COVID-19.

This rearrangement joins TRBV19 to TRBJ2-1; D not resolved. The CDR3 runs 17 residues. The germline gives CDR1 LNHDA, CDR2 SQIVND (reference sequence). Trimming shortened V by 0 bases and J by 3 bases, and 15 bases separated the two germline ends. The CDR3 nucleotides read TGTGCCAGTAGTATAGACTCCGGTGGTGCCGGCTACAATGAGCAGTTCTTC. Translated, it gives CASSIDSGGAGYNEQFF.

This clonotype occurred a few times. For the CDR3, the DNA is TGCGCCAGCAGCTTAGGACTAGCGGGAAACTACGAGCAGTACTTC. This gives the protein CASSLGLAGNYEQYF. The chain uses TRBV5-1 and TRBJ2-7; TRBD2 agrees at 12 bases. Trimming took 2 bases from V and 3 from J; bases not matched to a gene: 3. Germline V gene data show CDR1 as SGHRS and CDR2 as YFSETQ. The CDR3 totals 15 residues.

This sequence joins TRBV6-2 or TRBV6-3 and TRBJ1-5; D is uncertain. The CDR3 is 15 amino acids. V lost 1 base, J lost 0 bases, and 7 bases lay in between. The V gene's germline CDR1 is MNHEY and CDR2 SVGEGT. The CDR3 reads CASSYYTYSNQPQHF. CDR3 DNA sequence: TGTGCCAGCAGTTACTACACATATAGCAATCAGCCCCAGCATTTT.

Judged by abundance, this clonotype is medium-sized. The genes are TRBV20-1 and TRBJ1-1; D is perhaps TRBD1 (5 bases). The CDR3 totals 14 residues. With 3 bases removed from V and 4 bases from J, the gap between germline ends came to 15 bases. CDR1 is DFQATT, CDR2 SNEGSKA, per germline (reference sequence). The CDR3 here is CSASIPGWGTEAFF. Here the CDR3 DNA reads TGCAGTGCTAGTATTCCAGGGTGGGGCACTGAAGCTTTCTTT.

The J gene is TRBJ2-2, the V gene TRBV5-5; 11 bases agree with TRBD2. Germline assignment: CDR1 SGHKS and CDR2 YYEKEE (reference sequence). Trimming at V came to 4 bases and at J to 5 bases, leaving 10 bases not matched to a gene. The CDR3 has 17 residues. This CDR3 reads CASSQLTSGTATGELFF. CDR3 coding DNA: TGTGCCAGCAGCCAGTTGACTAGCGGGACGGCGACCGGGGAGCTGTTTTTT.